A single sample gave rise to the 18 T cell receptor beta chains below, sequenced in a study of long-term antiretroviral therapy in people with HIV. immunoSEQ v3.0 was run at survey level. TCRdb's copy holds only in-frame clones and misses some; the assay was immunoSEQ multiplex PCR. The table includes around 20,000 clones, 70% to 85% detected once. The input for sequencing was unsorted PBMCs, taken 0.5 years after starting antiretroviral therapy. The receptor set was obtained from a man between 18 and 29 years old with HIV.

As DNA, the CDR3 is TGTGCCAGCAGCCCCAAGGACACCCTTCGGGGTCAGCCCCAGCATTTT. Translating gives CASSPKDTLRGQPQHF. The chain links TRBV7-2 to TRBJ1-5; TRBD1 might be the D (5 bases). The ends were cut back, 5 bases at V and 6 bases at J, with 20 bases in the middle. The CDR3 runs 16 residues. CDR1 and CDR2 (germline): SGHTA, FQGNSA.

The chain is built from TRBV29-1 and TRBJ2-2, with D unclear. This CDR3 has 13 amino acids. Trimming took off 5 bases at V and 0 bases at J, with 7 bases between the two ends. Germline V gene data show CDR1 as SQVTM and CDR2 as ANQGSEA. CDR3 nucleotide sequence: TGCAGCGTTTCCAGAACGAACACCGGGGAGCTGTTTTTT. Encoded protein: CSVSRTNTGELFF.

The gene calls are TRBV9 and TRBJ2-7, with D perhaps assigned TRBD1 or TRBD2 (5 bases each). Trimming took off 4 bases at V and 4 bases at J, with 12 bases between the two ends. Looked up from germline, CDR1 is SGDLS and CDR2 is YYNGEE. The CDR3 loop spans 13 amino acids. CDR3 in amino acids: CASSTRDGYEQYF. The CDR3 bases are TGTGCCAGCAGCACCCGGGACGGGTACGAGCAGTACTTC.

The chain has TRBV30 and TRBJ2-7; TRBD1 aligns across 7 bases. The CDR3 extends over 12 amino acids. V lost 3 bases to trimming and J lost 3 bases; unmatched junction nucleotides: 2. The V gene's germline CDR1 is GTSNPN and CDR2 SVGIG (reference sequence). DNA for the CDR3: TGTGCCTGGAGGGGGGACAGCTACGAGCAGTACTTC. It specifies CAWRGDSYEQYF. Supplemented by reference TRBV30 and TRBJ2-7, the full variable domain reads SQTIHQWPATLVQPVGSPLSLECTVEGTSNPNLYWYRQAAGRGLQLLFYSVGIGQISSEVPQNLSASRPQDRQFILSSKKLLLSDSGFYLCAWRGDSYEQYFGPGTRLTVT.

The chain joins TRBV5-6 to TRBJ1-1, with D perhaps matching TRBD1 (5 bases). This CDR3 is 16 amino acids long. The germline V and J ends were trimmed by 4 bases and 10 bases, with 26 bases remaining between them. Germline V CDR1 and CDR2: SGHDT, YYEEEE. CDR3: CASSTYRGGDGIVAFF. CDR3 DNA sequence: TGTGCCAGCAGCACATATAGGGGCGGGGACGGAATTGTAGCTTTCTTT.

The chain carries TRBV14 and TRBJ2-5; 7 bases line up with TRBD2. Germline loops: CDR1 SGHDN, CDR2 FVKESK. Trimming removed 1 base from V and 2 bases from J; junction bases left unmatched: 7. The CDR3 loop spans 16 amino acids. CDR3 amino acids: CASSQVGGSGQETQYF. DNA of the CDR3: TGTGCCAGCAGCCAAGTTGGCGGGAGCGGGCAAGAGACCCAGTACTTC.

This clone came up a few times. The chain employs TRBV29-1 and TRBJ2-1, with D perhaps matching TRBD2 (5 bases). The CDR3 loop spans 15 amino acids. Per germline, CDR1 SQVTM and CDR2 ANQGSEA. The V gene lost 1 base and the J gene lost 0 bases, with 10 bases spanning the gap. DNA for the CDR3: TGCAGCGTTGAAGTGTGGGAGAGCTCCTACAATGAGCAGTTCTTC. It encodes CSVEVWESSYNEQFF.

The chain has TRBV5-1 and TRBJ2-2; 8 nucleotides agree with TRBD2. Germline V CDR1 and CDR2: SGHRS, YFSETQ. The CDR3 is 15 amino acids. V was pared by 4 bases and J by 6 bases, with 8 bases of the junction left unmatched. The CDR3 protein is CASSRKGREAGELFF. The CDR3 DNA reads as TGCGCCAGCAGCCGAAAGGGGCGGGAGGCCGGGGAGCTGTTTTTT.

The V call is TRBV15, the J call TRBJ1-4, with TRBD1 matching over 7 bases. CDR1 and CDR2 from the germline V gene are LNHNV and YYDKDF (reference sequence). CDR3 length: 15 amino acids. V was pared by 4 bases and J by 0 bases, with 2 bases of the junction left unmatched. The CDR3 DNA is TGTGCCACCAGCACGGGGACAGCAACTAATGAAAAACTGTTTTTT. Translating it yields CATSTGTATNEKLFF.

The chain employs TRBV7-2 and TRBJ2-7; TRBD2 matches 10 bases. V was clipped by 5 bases and J by 7 bases; unmatched bases: 5. The CDR3 has 13 amino acids. From germline, CDR1 is SGHTA and CDR2 FQGNSA. This chain's CDR3 is CASSPLAGEEQYF. CDR3 bases: TGTGCCAGCAGCCCCCTAGCGGGAGAAGAGCAGTACTTC. Supplemented by reference TRBV7-2 and TRBJ2-7, the full variable domain reads GAGVSQSPSNKVTEKGKDVELRCDPISGHTALYWYRQSLGQGLEFLIYFQGNSAPDKSGLPSDRFSAERTGGSVSTLTIQRTQQEDSAVYLCASSPLAGEEQYFGPGTRLTVT.

V usage is TRBV5-1 and J usage is TRBJ2-4, with a possible D match to TRBD1 (6 bases). The ends were cut back, 2 bases at V and 1 base at J, with 10 bases in the middle. Germline V gene sequence: CDR1 SGHRS, CDR2 YFSETQ. The CDR3 sequence is 15 residues long. The CDR3 nucleotides read TGCGCCAGCAGCTTAGAACAGGGCGCCAAAAACATTCAGTACTTC. This encodes CASSLEQGAKNIQYF.

The chain joins TRBV18 to TRBJ2-1; 10 nucleotides agree with TRBD2. Germline V gene sequence: CDR1 KGHSH, CDR2 LQKENI. This CDR3 has 16 amino acids. With V trimmed by 2 bases and J by 5 bases, 6 bases remained unmatched. The CDR3 loop is CASSPSTSGANNEQFF. CDR3 DNA: TGTGCCAGCTCACCATCCACTAGCGGGGCAAACAATGAGCAGTTCTTC.

This clone showed up just a few times. The chain carries TRBV7-8 and TRBJ1-2; 9 bases agree with TRBD1. The junction had 22 bases not matched to a gene; V was cut back by 7 bases and J by 7 bases. The CDR3 covers 18 residues. Looked up from germline, CDR1 is SGHVS and CDR2 is FQNEAQ. The CDR3 DNA is TGTGCCAGCACCAAGCGACGAGGGACAGGGTCCCGGATGGTTGGCTACACCTTC. Translating it yields CASTKRRGTGSRMVGYTF.

This clone has more than one count but fewer than ten. The chain is built from TRBV6-5 and TRBJ2-7, with TRBD1 matching over 9 bases. Germline V CDR1 and CDR2: MNHEY, SVGAGI. J gave up 1 base and V 5 bases, and 6 bases lay outside the gene matches. The CDR3 spans 15 residues. The CDR3 nucleotides are TGTGCCAGCAGTCAAACGGACAGGGGTTCCTACGAGCAGTACTTC. It yields the protein CASSQTDRGSYEQYF.

The chain carries TRBV6-1 and TRBJ1-2, with TRBD1 as a possible D gene (6 bases). Germline values: CDR1 MNHNS, CDR2 SASEGT. CDR3 size: 14 residues. Trimming left V 2 bases short and J 5 bases short, with 12 bases between. CDR3 DNA sequence: TGTGCCAGCAGTGAATACAGGGCTGGATATGGCTACACCTTC. Protein sequence: CASSEYRAGYGYTF.

V and J are TRBV30 and TRBJ2-7, with no clear D. Germline V gives CDR1 GTSNPN, CDR2 SVGIG (reference sequence). The CDR3 runs 11 residues. Deletions cut 1 base from V and 5 bases from J, with 6 bases between. CDR3 residues: CAWSDPHEQYF. DNA of the CDR3: TGTGCCTGGAGTGATCCCCACGAGCAGTACTTC. The variable domain in full, with the rest retrieved from reference TRBV30 and TRBJ2-7, is SQTIHQWPATLVQPVGSPLSLECTVEGTSNPNLYWYRQAAGRGLQLLFYSVGIGQISSEVPQNLSASRPQDRQFILSSKKLLLSDSGFYLCAWSDPHEQYFGPGTRLTVT.

This clone showed up just a few times. The V gene is TRBV19, the J gene TRBJ1-5, with no clear D. CDR1 LNHDA and CDR2 SQIVND come from the germline V gene (reference sequence). The length of the CDR3 is 15 residues. V lost 7 bases, J lost 4 bases, and 17 bases lay in between. The CDR3 loop is CASTGTPPGNQPQHF. The DNA of the CDR3 is TGTGCCAGTACGGGCACCCCTCCGGGAAATCAGCCCCAGCATTTT.

CDR3 protein: CASSAFDRLRGAEAFF. CDR3 sequence (DNA): TGTGCCAGCAGCGCATTCGACAGGCTCCGAGGGGCTGAAGCTTTCTTT. The chain has TRBV9 and TRBJ1-1; perhaps TRBD1 as D (6 bases). V was trimmed by 3 bases and J by 6 bases, leaving 21 bases between them. This CDR3 has 16 amino acids. Germline lookup yields CDR1 SGDLS and CDR2 YYNGEE.